This entry concerns a single T cell receptor beta chain. Its antigen is not known. CDR3 size: 16 residues. V was pared by 0 bases and J by 4 bases, with 4 bases of the junction left unmatched. Germline V gene data show CDR1 as SGDLS and CDR2 as YYNGEE. The sample originates from a study of early stage breast cancer tumors. Findings of the study overall: Compared with adjacent normal breast, tumors showed 2 to 2.5-fold denser, more clonal T cells.

Assay used: immunoSEQ multiplex PCR; TCRdb lists only in-frame clones, some missing. The data show about 50,000 clones, with approximately 80% seen just once and 1.3% to 1.5% held by the top ten. The receptor's source is a person aged 50-59 years with breast cancer. The sequenced sample was blood. The rearrangement links TRBV9 to TRBJ2-3, with 11 bases fitting TRBD1. CDR3 protein: CASSVAGTGGPDTQYF. DNA for the CDR3: TGTGCCAGCAGCGTAGCCGGGACAGGGGGACCAGATACGCAGTATTTT. Filled out from reference TRBV9 and TRBJ2-3, the complete variable domain reads DSGVTQTPKHLITATGQRVTLRCSPRSGDLSVYWYQQSLDQGLQFLIQYYNGEERAKGNILERFSAQQFPDLHSELNLSSLELGDSALYFCASSVAGTGGPDTQYFGPGTRLTVL.